Shown below are 16 T cell receptor beta chains from a single sample sequenced in a study of blood T cell repertoires in COVID-19. Clones were sequenced by immunoSEQ multiplex PCR, and TCRdb holds only the in-frame ones, with some missing. Here the sample spans approximately 200,000 clones, more than 75% being singletons. The sequencing sample was made of PBMCs or T cells enriched from blood (not recorded which). The receptors come from a woman aged 35 to 49 with acute COVID-19.

The V call is TRBV12-3 or TRBV12-4, the J call TRBJ2-1; a weak D match, TRBD2 (6 bases). The V end lost 6 bases, the J end lost 7 bases, and 13 bases lay between the germline ends. This CDR3 is built from 13 residues. The CDR3 bases are TGTGCCAGCAGAACCGGAGGAGGGAATGAGCAGTTCTTC. Translation: CASRTGGGNEQFF.

This chain links TRBV14 with TRBJ1-3, with D possibly matching TRBD1 (5 bases). The germline V and J ends were trimmed by 0 bases and 0 bases, with 6 bases remaining between them. Germline V gives CDR1 SGHDN, CDR2 FVKESK. This CDR3 has 15 residues. CDR3 nucleotide sequence: TGTGCCAGCAGCCAAGATACAGGCTCTGGAAACACCATATATTTT. Its protein is CASSQDTGSGNTIYF.

J is TRBJ2-2 and V is TRBV25-1, with 7 bases aligning to TRBD2. The CDR3 loop spans 13 amino acids. With 5 bases clipped from V and 7 bases from J, the junction kept 4 bases outside the gene matches. Per the germline V gene, CDR1 is MGHDK and CDR2 is SYGVNS. This chain's CDR3 is CASSPTSIGELFF. The DNA of the CDR3 is TGTGCCAGCAGTCCGACTAGCATCGGGGAGCTGTTTTTT.

The chain employs TRBV2 and TRBJ1-5; no clear D gene. This CDR3 has 13 residues. CDR1 is SNHLY and CDR2 is FYNNEI in the germline V gene. Deletions cut 4 bases from V and 1 base from J, with 5 bases between. The CDR3 region is CASSAVSNQPQHF. The CDR3 nucleotides are TGTGCCAGCAGTGCGGTGAGCAATCAGCCCCAGCATTTT.

This clone was seen just once. This sequence joins TRBV6-1 and TRBJ2-7, with a tentative D call TRBD1 (5 bases). This CDR3 spans 13 amino acids. Germline values: CDR1 MNHNS, CDR2 SASEGT. V lost 2 bases to trimming and J lost 0 bases, with 5 bases between them. Here the CDR3 DNA reads TGTGCCAGCAGTGAACAGGGCTCCTACGAGCAGTACTTC. This sequence encodes CASSEQGSYEQYF.

The table lists this clone with many counts. The chain couples TRBV18 to TRBJ2-2; D gene unclear. The CDR3 extends over 14 amino acids. The V end lost 2 bases, the J end lost 3 bases, and 7 bases lay between the germline ends. Germline lookup yields CDR1 KGHSH and CDR2 LQKENI. In nucleotides, the CDR3 is TGTGCCAGCTCACCAGAGCACTACACCGGGGAGCTGTTTTTT. Its protein product is CASSPEHYTGELFF.

The J gene is TRBJ1-5, the V gene TRBV3-1 (or the pseudogene TRBV3-2); possible D gene TRBD1, 5 bases. The V gene lost 0 bases and the J gene lost 7 bases, with 10 bases spanning the gap. This CDR3 is 14 amino acids long. CDR1 LGHDT and CDR2 YNNKEL come from the germline V gene (reference sequence). Here the CDR3 DNA reads TGTGCCAGCAGCCAAGACAGGGCTGGGCAGCCCCAGCATTTT. This encodes CASSQDRAGQPQHF.

The chain combines TRBV4-3 with TRBJ1-5; no clear D gene. The CDR3 is 14 amino acids. The ends were cut back, 4 bases at V and 0 bases at J, with 7 bases in the middle. Germline assignment: CDR1 LGHNA and CDR2 YSLEER. For the CDR3, the DNA is TGCGCCAGCAGCCGGCTTATTAGCAATCAGCCCCAGCATTTT. Its protein product is CASSRLISNQPQHF.

The chain employs TRBV5-1 and TRBJ1-1; D unclear. The CDR3 loop spans 15 amino acids. Per the germline V gene, CDR1 is SGHRS and CDR2 is YFSETQ. Trimming cost V 0 bases and J 4 bases, with 13 bases left between them. CDR3 bases: TGCGCCAGCAGCTTGGACAGAACCGGGGTCACTGAAGCTTTCTTT. Protein product: CASSLDRTGVTEAFF. Full variable domain (outside the CDR3, taken from reference TRBV5-1 and TRBJ1-1): KAGVTQTPRYLIKTRGQQVTLSCSPISGHRSVSWYQQTPGQGLQFLFEYFSETQRNKGNFPGRFSGRQFSNSRSEMNVSTLELGDSALYLCASSLDRTGVTEAFFGQGTRLTVV.

The rearrangement uses TRBV7-9 and TRBJ2-5; D possibly corresponds to TRBD2 (6 bases). This CDR3 is 13 amino acids long. Germline values: CDR1 SEHNR, CDR2 FQNEAQ (reference sequence). V dropped 2 bases and J dropped 4 bases, with 8 bases sitting between them. The CDR3 nucleotides are TGTGCCAGCAGCTTAAACGGGGGAGAGACCCAGTACTTC. Protein: CASSLNGGETQYF.

The chain recombines TRBV7-9 with TRBJ2-1, with 10 bases aligning to TRBD2. Germline V CDR1 and CDR2: SEHNR, FQNEAQ (reference sequence). Trimming removed 8 bases from V and 4 bases from J; junction bases left unmatched: 11. This CDR3 region has 16 residues. The CDR3 here is CASESLAGMRYNEQFF. The CDR3 nucleotides read TGTGCCAGCGAATCACTAGCGGGGATGAGATACAATGAGCAGTTCTTC.

The V gene is TRBV30, the J gene TRBJ1-2; D might be TRBD1 (5 bases). The CDR3 loop spans 14 amino acids. In germline, CDR1 is GTSNPN, CDR2 SVGIG (reference sequence). The V end was cut by 0 bases, the J end by 3 bases, with 11 bases between. CDR3 in amino acids: CAWSVSGVYYGYTF. As DNA, the CDR3 is TGTGCCTGGAGTGTATCGGGGGTGTACTATGGCTACACCTTC.

The genes are TRBV15 and TRBJ2-4; D might be TRBD1 (6 bases). The CDR3 totals 13 residues. The V gene's germline CDR1 is LNHNV and CDR2 YYDKDF (reference sequence). V was clipped by 0 bases and J by 8 bases, with 8 bases between them. The CDR3 region is CATSRDRGYIQYF. CDR3 in DNA: TGTGCCACCAGCAGAGATAGGGGGTACATTCAGTACTTC.

The CDR3 sequence: CASSPPVRGLNYGYTF. The CDR3 DNA sequence: TGTGCCAGCAGCCCCCCCGTTAGAGGCCTGAACTATGGCTACACCTTC. The V call is TRBV7-2, the J call TRBJ1-2; no firm D call. V lost 5 bases and J lost 2, with 18 bases in between. The germline gives CDR1 SGHTA, CDR2 FQGNSA. The CDR3 contains 16 residues.

The V gene is TRBV29-1, the J gene TRBJ1-2, with D maybe TRBD1 (6 bases). The V gene's germline CDR1 is SQVTM and CDR2 ANQGSEA. With 4 bases removed from V and 7 bases from J, the gap between germline ends came to 10 bases. The CDR3 totals 11 residues. The CDR3 DNA follows: TGCAGCGTTGTACAGGGAAGTGGCTACACCTTC. Translating gives CSVVQGSGYTF.

This chain connects TRBV15 to TRBJ1-1; D is uncertain. V lost 3 bases and J lost 8, with 16 bases in between. Germline V gene lookup returns CDR1 LNHNV and CDR2 YYDKDF (reference sequence). This CDR3 comprises 14 residues. The CDR3, as DNA: TGTGCCACCAGCAGGGCGAGGGTAGGGTCCGAAGCTTTCTTT. It yields the protein CATSRARVGSEAFF.